This T cell receptor (beta chain) was sequenced in a study of early T cells in non-severe SARS-CoV-2 infection. The CDR3 is made up of 15 amino acids. With 3 bases removed from V and 0 bases from J, the gap between germline ends came to 8 bases. Per the germline V gene, CDR1 is KGHDR and CDR2 is SFDVKD. This clonotype was seen ten or more times. MiXCR, run by TCRdb on the 5' RACE reads, gives a single entry per CDR3 protein. The sample consists of 45,000 to 55,000 distinct CDR3 sequences, roughly 6.2% of them appearing once. The sequenced sample consisted of whole blood. V and J are TRBV24-1 and TRBJ2-1; D gene ambiguous. This sequence was found in an adult who was a healthcare worker with PCR-confirmed SARS-CoV-2 infection or an uninfected control (not recorded which). CDR3 region: CATSDPDVSYNEQFF. Written as DNA, the CDR3 is TGTGCCACCAGTGATCCGGACGTCTCCTACAATGAGCAGTTCTTC.